Here is one TCR beta chain with its context. Its antigen is currently unknown. The data stem from a study of cytomegalovirus exposure and HLA in healthy donors. The study, taken as a whole, reports: In terms of immune exposure information, only CMV serostatus was available.

This CDR3 comprises 15 residues. Germline loops: CDR1 LNHDA, CDR2 SQIVND (reference sequence). Trimming cost V 5 bases and J 3 bases, with 17 bases left between them. The PCR used 60 Vbeta and 13 Jbeta primers. Here immunoSEQ multiplex PCR was the method, and the copy in TCRdb shows in-frame clones only, minus some. This sample has some 220,000 clones, with 70% to 90% found just once. Sequenced material: PBMCs. The chain links TRBV19 to TRBJ2-7, with D perhaps TRBD1 (6 bases). This receptor was identified in a girl between 2 and 10 years old in good health and CMV-seronegative. The CDR3 spells CASSASQGSIYEQYF. The CDR3 nucleotides read TGTGCCAGTAGTGCCTCCCAGGGGTCGATCTACGAGCAGTACTTC.